This TCR beta chain was recorded in a study of blood T cell repertoires in COVID-19. For the study at large: Donors in the United States, Italy and Spain gave samples during acute or convalescent COVID-19.

Produced via immunoSEQ multiplex PCR; TCRdb's table is partial and in-frame only. The sample has 180,000 or so clones; approximately 91% are singletons. CDR1 and CDR2 (germline): SGHRS, YFSETQ. Trimming pared 2 bases from V and 2 bases from J, leaving 10 bases between. This CDR3 spans 15 amino acids. Two consecutive negative NP/OP PCR tests, clearance, or resolved symptoms defined Cohort 3 recovery. This clone appeared once. Sequenced: PBMCs or T cells enriched from blood (not recorded which). This clonotype was sampled from a woman between 18 and 29 years old who had recovered from COVID-19. The V gene is TRBV5-1, the J gene TRBJ2-2, with a tentative D call TRBD1 (6 bases). For the CDR3, the DNA is TGCGCCAGCAGCTTAACAGGGACCAACACCGGGGAGCTGTTTTTT. Translated, it gives CASSLTGTNTGELFF.